This TCR beta chain was recorded in a study of cytomegalovirus exposure and HLA in healthy donors. Study at large: Unique TCR beta sequences numbering approximately 100 million came from approximately 180 million T cells in an earlier analysis.

This PCR relied on a set of 60 Vbeta primers and 13 Jbeta primers. TCRdb's copy holds only in-frame clones and misses some; the assay was immunoSEQ multiplex PCR. The repertoire holds 80,000 to 95,000 clones, with over 55% as singletons. The CDR3 totals 16 residues. V lost 7 bases to trimming and J lost 0 bases, with 18 bases between them. CDR1 and CDR2 (germline): LNHDA, SQIVND (reference sequence). The chain recombines TRBV19 with TRBJ1-1; D perhaps matches TRBD1 (5 bases). This TCR derives from a young woman in good health and CMV-seronegative. The source material was PBMCs. In DNA, the CDR3 is TGTGCCAGTACCTCAAGTCAGGGAAGGATGAACACTGAAGCTTTCTTT. It encodes CASTSSQGRMNTEAFF.